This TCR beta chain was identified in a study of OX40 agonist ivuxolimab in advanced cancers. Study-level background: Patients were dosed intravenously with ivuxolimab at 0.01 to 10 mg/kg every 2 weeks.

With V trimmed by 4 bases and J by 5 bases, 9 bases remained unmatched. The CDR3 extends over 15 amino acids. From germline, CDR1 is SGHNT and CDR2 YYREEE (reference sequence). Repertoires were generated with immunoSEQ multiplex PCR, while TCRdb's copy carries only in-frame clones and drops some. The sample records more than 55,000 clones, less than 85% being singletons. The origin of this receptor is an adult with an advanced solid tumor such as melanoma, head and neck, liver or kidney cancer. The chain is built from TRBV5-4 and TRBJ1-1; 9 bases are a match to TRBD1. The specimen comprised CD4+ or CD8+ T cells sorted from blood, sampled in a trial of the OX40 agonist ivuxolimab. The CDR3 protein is CASSAGTGRKTEAFF. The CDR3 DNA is TGTGCCAGCAGCGCGGGGACAGGGAGGAAGACTGAAGCTTTCTTT.